These 22 T cell receptor beta chains share one sample of origin, sequenced in a study of shared clonotypes between healthy human individuals. Data came from immunoSEQ multiplex PCR; TCRdb stores just in-frame clones and leaves some out. The table includes more than 400,000 clones, roughly 95% detected once. Sequencing was carried out using naive CD4+ T cells sorted from blood. Subset of the sample: CD45RA+ positively selected. These receptors were collected from a woman aged 30 to 39 in good health.

V and J are TRBV28 and TRBJ1-4; weak D call: TRBD1 (6 bases). The CDR3 consists of 14 residues. The germline gives CDR1 MDHEN, CDR2 SYDVKM. With 6 bases removed from V and 7 bases from J, the gap between germline ends came to 15 bases. The CDR3 loop is CASRPTGFGEKLFF. For the CDR3, the DNA is TGTGCCAGCAGGCCCACAGGGTTTGGTGAAAAACTGTTTTTT.

The chain couples TRBV11-2 to TRBJ2-4; D gene ambiguous. The germline gives CDR1 SGHAT, CDR2 FQNNGV. The length of the CDR3 is 13 residues. Trimming left V 2 bases short and J 5 bases short, with 7 bases between. CDR3 bases: TGTGCCAGCAGCTTAATTGCGGAAAACATTCAGTACTTC. The encoded protein is CASSLIAENIQYF.

The rearrangement links TRBV7-9 to TRBJ2-2; D might be TRBD2 (5 bases). V dropped 3 bases and J dropped 3 bases, with 11 bases sitting between them. The CDR3 totals 15 residues. Germline-derived CDR1 and CDR2 are SEHNR and FQNEAQ (reference sequence). The CDR3 DNA reads as TGTGCCAGCAGCTTTGCCGGGCGGGACACCGGGGAGCTGTTTTTT. This translates into CASSFAGRDTGELFF.

This sequence joins TRBV28 and TRBJ2-3; 9 bases are a match to TRBD2. The CDR3 sequence is 14 residues long. Germline CDR1 is MDHEN and CDR2 is SYDVKM. V dropped 3 bases and J dropped 6; count of bases not matched to a gene: 4. CDR3 loop: CASSFSGREDTQYF. CDR3 bases: TGTGCCAGCAGTTTTAGCGGGAGAGAGGATACGCAGTATTTT.

The chain combines TRBV28 with TRBJ2-5; 8 bases map to TRBD2. The DNA end is a closer match to TRBJ2-7, so the J assignment may be wrong. CDR1 is MDHEN, CDR2 SYDVKM, per germline. This CDR3 has 16 amino acids. The CDR3 sequence: CASSLGRAGVIYEQYF. The CDR3 DNA reads TGTGCCAGCAGTTTAGGTCGAGCGGGAGTAATCTACGAGCAGTACTTC.

This sequence joins TRBV4-1 and TRBJ2-1; 7 nucleotides line up with TRBD1. V shed 3 bases, J shed 5 bases, and the junction held 7 bases outside the gene matches. This CDR3 spans 15 amino acids. Germline V gives CDR1 MGHRA, CDR2 YSYEKL. DNA for the CDR3: TGCGCCAGCAGCCACCTAGGACAGGCCAACAATGAGCAGTTCTTC. The encoded protein is CASSHLGQANNEQFF.

The genes are TRBV23-1 and TRBJ2-7; TRBD2 matches 14 bases. TRBV23-1 counts as an open reading frame of uncertain function. This CDR3 contains 19 residues. V dropped 7 bases and J dropped 3; count of bases not matched to a gene: 17. DNA of the CDR3: TGCGCCAGCACTACAGGGACTAGCGGGAGTTGGGGCCTTGACTACGAGCAGTACTTC. Translating gives CASTTGTSGSWGLDYEQYF.

V and J are TRBV2 and TRBJ2-7, with TRBD1 matching over 7 bases. Trimming removed 6 bases from V and 5 bases from J; junction bases left unmatched: 10. The CDR3 covers 14 residues. The V gene's germline CDR1 is SNHLY and CDR2 FYNNEI. Here the CDR3 reads CASSPREGGHEQYF. The CDR3 DNA is TGTGCCAGCAGCCCCAGGGAAGGGGGCCACGAGCAGTACTTC.

The chain recombines TRBV6-5 with TRBJ2-5, with 10 bases identical to TRBD1. The CDR3 extends over 14 amino acids. Germline V gene sequence: CDR1 MNHEY, CDR2 SVGAGI. J was trimmed by 5 bases and V by 4 bases; bases with no gene match: 4. For the CDR3, the DNA is TGTGCCAGCAGTTTGTCGACAGGGGGCGAGACCCAGTACTTC. It translates to CASSLSTGGETQYF.

This clone occurred once. J is TRBJ2-3 and V is TRBV6-1, with D perhaps TRBD1 (6 bases). This CDR3 comprises 13 residues. Germline V lookup: CDR1 MNHNS, CDR2 SASEGT. V gave up 10 bases and J gave up 3 bases, with 14 bases separating them. The CDR3 coding sequence is TGTGCCATCCAGGGGCGCCTAACAGATACGCAGTATTTT. It codes for CAIQGRLTDTQYF.

For the CDR3, the DNA is TGTGCCAGCGGATTCTACTTAAATGAGCAGTTCTTC. Protein product: CASGFYLNEQFF. V usage is TRBV2 and J usage is TRBJ2-1, with D unclear. Trimming took off 8 bases at V and 7 bases at J, with 12 bases between the two ends. The CDR3 has 12 amino acids. Germline V gene data show CDR1 as SNHLY and CDR2 as FYNNEI.

This chain joins TRBV28 and TRBJ1-3; D uncertain. CDR1 is MDHEN and CDR2 is SYDVKM in the germline V gene. The V end was cut by 2 bases, the J end by 0 bases, with 11 bases between. The CDR3 consists of 16 residues. The CDR3 region is CASSLVTSDSGNTIYF. The CDR3 DNA follows: TGTGCCAGCAGTTTAGTGACGTCCGACTCTGGAAACACCATATATTTT.

The rearrangement uses TRBV11-2 and TRBJ2-7; 9 bases agree with TRBD1. The ends lost 5 bases at V and 6 bases at J; junction bases unmatched: 5. Per the germline V gene, CDR1 is SGHAT and CDR2 is FQNNGV. The CDR3 contains 13 residues. The CDR3 loop reads CASSPGTGSEQYF. CDR3 sequence (DNA): TGTGCCAGCAGCCCCGGGACAGGGAGCGAGCAGTACTTC. Variable domain in full (rest from reference TRBV11-2 and TRBJ2-7): EAGVAQSPRYKIIEKRQSVAFWCNPISGHATLYWYQQILGQGPKLLIQFQNNGVVDDSQLPKDRFSAERLKGVDSTLKIQPAKLEDSAVYLCASSPGTGSEQYFGPGTRLTVT.

The chain links TRBV2 to TRBJ2-3, with 10 bases identical to TRBD2. The CDR3 is 16 amino acids. Losses at the gene ends were 4 bases for V and 6 bases for J; bases not matched to a gene: 10. Germline V gene lookup returns CDR1 SNHLY and CDR2 FYNNEI. CDR3 amino acids: CASSVRTSGSSDTQYF. The CDR3 DNA is TGTGCCAGCAGTGTCAGGACTAGCGGATCCAGCGATACGCAGTATTTT.

The V call is TRBV5-1, the J call TRBJ2-7; 9 nucleotides align to TRBD1. Trimming took 1 base from V and 0 from J; bases not matched to a gene: 5. CDR1 is SGHRS, CDR2 YFSETQ, per germline. This CDR3 has 16 amino acids. The CDR3 loop reads CASSLLGQGTSYEQYF. The DNA of the CDR3 is TGCGCCAGCAGCTTGTTGGGACAGGGTACCTCCTACGAGCAGTACTTC.

V gene TRBV28 combines with J gene TRBJ2-7; maybe TRBD1 (5 bases). This CDR3 region has 15 residues. V was trimmed by 7 bases and J by 4 bases, leaving 20 bases between them. The germline V gene encodes CDR1 MDHEN and CDR2 SYDVKM. The CDR3 region has the DNA TGTGCCAGCATCCCGAGCCACAGGAGTTCTTACGAGCAGTACTTC. This codes for CASIPSHRSSYEQYF.

The chain joins TRBV5-6 to TRBJ2-1; D is uncertain. Deletions cut 0 bases from V and 4 bases from J, with 14 bases between. Per the germline V gene, CDR1 is SGHDT and CDR2 is YYEEEE. The CDR3 loop spans 16 amino acids. In DNA form, the CDR3 reads TGTGCCAGCAGCTTGGTGTCGCGAGCAGCATACAATGAGCAGTTCTTC. It is translated as CASSLVSRAAYNEQFF.

V and J are TRBV7-9 and TRBJ1-1; weak D call: TRBD1 (5 bases). CDR1 is SEHNR, CDR2 FQNEAQ, per germline (reference sequence). This CDR3 is 14 amino acids long. Trimming shortened V by 1 base and J by 10 bases, and 16 bases separated the two germline ends. CDR3 coding DNA: TGTGCCAGCAGCTTAGAAGGTGGGGCGCCGCGAGCTTTCTTT. It yields the protein CASSLEGGAPRAFF.

J is TRBJ2-5 and V is TRBV5-1, with D tentatively TRBD2 (5 bases). Germline assignment: CDR1 SGHRS and CDR2 YFSETQ. The CDR3 spans 15 residues. Trimming took 1 base from V and 1 from J, leaving 11 bases between them. DNA of the CDR3: TGCGCCAGCAGCTTGAATCCAGGAGGCCAAGAGACCCAGTACTTC. Protein sequence: CASSLNPGGQETQYF.

V gene TRBV30 combines with J gene TRBJ1-3, with a possible D match to TRBD1 (6 bases). CDR1 is GTSNPN and CDR2 is SVGIG in the germline V gene (reference sequence). Trimming pared 2 bases from V and 0 bases from J, leaving 8 bases between. The CDR3 is 14 residues long. In nucleotides, the CDR3 is TGTGCCTGGAGTACAGGGAGCTCTGGAAACACCATATATTTT. Protein sequence: CAWSTGSSGNTIYF. Using reference TRBV30 and TRBJ1-3 for the parts outside the CDR3, the full variable domain is SQTIHQWPATLVQPVGSPLSLECTVEGTSNPNLYWYRQAAGRGLQLLFYSVGIGQISSEVPQNLSASRPQDRQFILSSKKLLLSDSGFYLCAWSTGSSGNTIYFGEGSWLTVV.

This sequence joins TRBV6-1 and TRBJ2-5, with 8 bases identical to TRBD1. The length of the CDR3 is 16 residues. CDR1 is MNHNS, CDR2 SASEGT, per germline. The V and J ends lost 3 bases and 4 bases, in that order; junction bases with no gene match: 10. In DNA, the CDR3 is TGTGCCAGCAGTGATTCAGGGGGCGCCGACGGAGAGACCCAGTACTTC. Protein product: CASSDSGGADGETQYF.

The rearrangement uses TRBV10-3 and TRBJ2-7, with D perhaps given as TRBD1 or TRBD2 (6 bases each). The length of the CDR3 is 15 residues. V was trimmed by 6 bases and J by 0 bases, leaving 15 bases between them. Per germline, CDR1 ENHRY and CDR2 SYGVKD. CDR3 coding DNA: TGTGCCATCAGGGAGGGGGTGGATCCCTCCTACGAGCAGTACTTC. This encodes CAIREGVDPSYEQYF.